Below are 29 T cell receptor beta chains sequenced from a single sample in a study of identical twins. TCRdb reprocessed the 5' RACE reads via MiXCR and lists one record per CDR3 protein. The data show more than 250,000 distinct CDR3 sequences, 8% to 9% seen once. These data also featured in a second study, about yellow fever vaccine responses in identical twins.

The sample was memory (CD45RO+) T cells sorted from blood. The source is a woman younger than 30 in good health.

This clonotype came up many times. V gene TRBV3-1 combines with J gene TRBJ1-5; D not resolved. Trimming shortened V by 0 bases and J by 6 bases, and 3 bases separated the two germline ends. This CDR3 is 12 amino acids long. CDR1 is LGHDT, CDR2 YNNKEL, per germline (reference sequence). The DNA for the CDR3 is TGTGCCAGCAGCCAAGAAGGTCAGCCCCAGCATTTT. The encoded protein is CASSQEGQPQHF.

In its sample, this clonotype was seen a few times. The rearrangement joins TRBV20-1 to TRBJ1-2, with 9 bases identical to TRBD1. Germline V CDR1 and CDR2: DFQATT, SNEGSKA (reference sequence). The CDR3 is 12 residues long. V was clipped by 6 bases and J by 3 bases; unmatched bases: 2. The CDR3 bases are TGCAGTGCCAGGGACAGGGACTATGGCTACACCTTC. Residues: CSARDRDYGYTF.

This clonotype was picked up many times. The genes are TRBV2 and TRBJ1-5; 8 bases agree with TRBD1. V lost 8 bases, J lost 4 bases, and 4 bases stayed unmatched. Per the germline V gene, CDR1 is SNHLY and CDR2 is FYNNEI. This CDR3 is built from 13 residues. Here the CDR3 DNA reads TGTGCCAGCGGGCGACAGGGGAATCAGCCCCAGCATTTT. Protein sequence: CASGRQGNQPQHF.

V usage is TRBV6-1 and J usage is TRBJ2-1, with D unclear. CDR3 length equals 16 residues. The germline CDR1 and CDR2 sequences are MNHNS and SASEGT. V was clipped by 0 bases and J by 7 bases, with 16 bases between them. Written as DNA, the CDR3 is TGTGCCAGCAGTGAAGCGCTTCGGTTGTTGAAGAATGAGCAGTTCTTC. Translation gives CASSEALRLLKNEQFF.

The chain has TRBV11-3 and TRBJ1-1, with 7 bases that match TRBD1. The CDR3 is made up of 12 amino acids. CDR1 is SGHNT, CDR2 YENEEA, per germline. V gave up 10 bases and J gave up 3 bases; unmatched junction bases: 5. CDR3 bases: TGTGCCACCCACAGGGGCGACACTGAAGCTTTCTTT. It specifies CATHRGDTEAFF.

The chain employs TRBV12-3 or TRBV12-4 and TRBJ1-1; unclear D gene. Trimming left V 7 bases short and J 0 bases short, with 12 bases between. The CDR3 is 14 amino acids. In DNA form, the CDR3 reads TGTGCCAGCATGACGGCCAGCTTGAACACTGAAGCTTTCTTT. Residues: CASMTASLNTEAFF.

This clonotype was detected ten times or more. V is TRBV24-1 and J is TRBJ2-1, with 7 positions matching TRBD2. This CDR3 spans 16 amino acids. Germline values: CDR1 KGHDR, CDR2 SFDVKD. V was pared by 3 bases and J by 7 bases, with 11 bases of the junction left unmatched. The CDR3 here is CATSDHHQTSLNEQFF. CDR3 DNA: TGTGCCACCAGTGATCACCATCAGACTAGCTTAAATGAGCAGTTCTTC.

Of note for this clonotype: Possible read error: a much larger clone is one base away. V is TRBV20-1 and J is TRBJ2-5; TRBD2 might be the D (7 bases). Germline CDR1 and CDR2: DFQATT and SNEGSKA (reference sequence). The V end lost 6 bases, the J end lost 7 bases, and 18 bases lay between the germline ends. The length of the CDR3 is 13 residues. The DNA for the CDR3 is TGCAGTGCCTCGTCGGGGGGCGTCGTGACCCAGTACTTC. Amino acid sequence: CSASSGGVVTQYF.

The chain combines TRBV7-9 with TRBJ1-1; D is possibly TRBD1 (6 bases). Per the germline V gene, CDR1 is SEHNR and CDR2 is FQNEAQ (reference sequence). Trimming took off 3 bases at V and 3 bases at J, with 11 bases between the two ends. This CDR3 is 14 amino acids long. The CDR3 coding sequence is TGTGCCAGCAGCTTGGGGGGCGCGGACACTGAAGCTTTCTTT. Protein: CASSLGGADTEAFF.

This sequence joins TRBV11-3 and TRBJ2-2; no reliable D call. The germline CDR1 and CDR2 sequences are SGHNT and YENEEA. CDR3 length: 15 residues. The V end was cut by 2 bases, the J end by 0 bases, with 7 bases between. CDR3 region: CASSLSTTNTGELFF. In DNA form, the CDR3 reads TGTGCCAGCAGCTTATCAACGACGAACACCGGGGAGCTGTTTTTT.

Many counts were recorded for this clonotype. The V and J genes are TRBV7-8 and TRBJ2-7; maybe TRBD2 (7 bases). The V and J ends lost 3 bases and 3 bases respectively, with 15 bases between them. CDR3 size: 15 residues. Germline values: CDR1 SGHVS, CDR2 FQNEAQ. The CDR3 DNA follows: TGTGCCAGCAGCTTCGGGGGGCAGGGGAACTACGAGCAGTACTTC. Its translation is CASSFGGQGNYEQYF.

This clonotype appeared once. The chain links TRBV27 to TRBJ1-2; 11 bases match TRBD1. This CDR3 region has 16 residues. The J segment lost 9 bases and the V segment lost 3 bases, leaving 12 bases of the junction unmatched. Germline-derived CDR1 and CDR2 are MNHEY and SMNVEV (reference sequence). CDR3 in DNA: TGTGCCAGCAGTTTCCAGGGGACAGGGGGTATCTTTCGCTACACCTTC. It yields the protein CASSFQGTGGIFRYTF.

This clonotype was counted only a few times. The chain joins TRBV6-5 to TRBJ2-6; a weak D match, TRBD2 (6 bases). The V gene lost 7 bases and the J gene lost 0 bases, with 13 bases spanning the gap. The CDR3 extends over 16 amino acids. CDR1 MNHEY and CDR2 SVGAGI come from the germline V gene. Here the CDR3 DNA reads TGTGCCAGCACTTATGACGGGGGCTCTGGGGCCAACGTCCTGACTTTC. Translation gives CASTYDGGSGANVLTF.

This clonotype was detected only a few times. The chain carries TRBV5-5 and TRBJ1-6; the match to TRBD1 covers 11 bases. J lost 9 bases, V lost 0 bases, and 2 bases had no gene match. The CDR3 runs to 15 residues. Germline V gene sequence: CDR1 SGHKS, CDR2 YYEKEE (reference sequence). The CDR3 is CASSLGTGGGSPLHF. In nucleotides, the CDR3 is TGTGCCAGCAGCTTGGGGACAGGGGGCGGTTCACCCCTCCACTTT.

This clonotype was recorded at least ten times. This chain uses TRBV24-1 with TRBJ1-1; weak D call: TRBD1 (6 bases). V shed 4 bases and J shed 5 bases, with 10 bases lying between them. Germline V gives CDR1 KGHDR, CDR2 SFDVKD. This CDR3 contains 13 residues. The CDR3 region is CATSDFGQTEAFF. The CDR3 bases are TGTGCCACCAGTGACTTCGGACAGACTGAAGCTTTCTTT.

This clonotype was counted many times. The chain recombines TRBV5-1 with TRBJ2-7, with TRBD2 matching over 7 bases. The CDR3 totals 16 residues. The germline gives CDR1 SGHRS, CDR2 YFSETQ. V gave up 0 bases and J gave up 2 bases; unmatched junction bases: 8. CDR3 DNA: TGCGCCAGCAGCTTGGCCGGGGGAGGGAAGACCTACGAGCAGTACTTC. It is translated as CASSLAGGGKTYEQYF.

V is TRBV28 and J is TRBJ2-1; no clear D gene. The V gene lost 4 bases and the J gene lost 3 bases, with 19 bases spanning the gap. The CDR3 length is 17 residues. Germline V gene data show CDR1 as MDHEN and CDR2 as SYDVKM. CDR3 region: CASSSLAQDAYYNEQFF. The DNA of the CDR3 is TGTGCCAGCAGTTCTCTGGCCCAAGATGCCTACTACAATGAGCAGTTCTTC.

This clonotype was recorded many times. The CDR3 region is CASSFTGGDQYF. Here the CDR3 DNA reads TGTGCCAGCAGTTTTACAGGGGGCGACCAGTACTTC. This rearrangement joins TRBV12-3 or TRBV12-4 to TRBJ2-5; TRBD1 agrees at 9 bases. This CDR3 spans 12 amino acids. The J segment lost 10 bases and the V segment lost 3 bases, leaving 3 bases of the junction unmatched.

This clonotype was detected a few times. The chain joins TRBV20-1 to TRBJ2-1; TRBD2 matches 9 bases. The germline V gene encodes CDR1 DFQATT and CDR2 SNEGSKA (reference sequence). J lost 4 bases, V lost 5 bases, and 9 bases had no gene match. The CDR3 runs 15 residues. CDR3 DNA sequence: TGCAGTGCTGATCCCCGTAGCGGGAGTTACAATGAGCAGTTCTTC. It yields the protein CSADPRSGSYNEQFF.

This clonotype has a handful of counts. V is TRBV2 and J is TRBJ2-2, with D perhaps TRBD2 (6 bases). The V end lost 6 bases, the J end lost 5 bases, and 13 bases lay between the germline ends. Per the germline V gene, CDR1 is SNHLY and CDR2 is FYNNEI. CDR3 length: 14 amino acids. The CDR3, as DNA: TGTGCCAGCAGGGGGGACTCGGGGACCGGGGAGCTGTTTTTT. This sequence encodes CASRGDSGTGELFF.

A few counts support this clonotype. V is TRBV9 and J is TRBJ1-2; D unresolved. V lost 5 bases, J lost 5 bases, and 13 bases lay in between. Germline CDR1 SGDLS, CDR2 YYNGEE. This CDR3 is built from 13 residues. CDR3 nucleotides: TGTGCCAGCAGTACGGACGGAAGATATGGCTACACCTTC. Its protein product is CASSTDGRYGYTF.

This clonotype was seen only a few times. This rearrangement joins TRBV6-1 to TRBJ1-5; 9 bases are a match to TRBD1. The trim removed 7 bases at V and 6 bases at J, leaving 10 bases unmatched. The CDR3 is made up of 15 amino acids. Looked up from germline, CDR1 is MNHNS and CDR2 is SASEGT. CDR3 sequence reads: CASKLQGANGQPQHF. As DNA, the CDR3 is TGTGCCAGCAAGCTACAGGGGGCTAATGGTCAGCCCCAGCATTTT.

This clonotype came up a few times. The J gene is TRBJ2-5, the V gene TRBV28; 9 positions match TRBD1. In germline, CDR1 is MDHEN, CDR2 SYDVKM. CDR3 length: 16 residues. V was pared by 4 bases and J by 5 bases, with 11 bases of the junction left unmatched. The CDR3 is CASSSVLQGARETQYF. In nucleotides, the CDR3 is TGTGCCAGCAGTTCGGTACTACAGGGGGCCAGGGAGACCCAGTACTTC.

This clonotype was observed many times. The genes are TRBV12-3 or TRBV12-4 and TRBJ1-1; D might be TRBD1 (5 bases). The length of the CDR3 is 15 residues. V gave up 6 bases and J gave up 2 bases, with 16 bases separating them. CDR3 sequence: CASSPQGTINTEAFF. CDR3 coding DNA: TGTGCCAGCAGCCCGCAGGGAACCATTAACACTGAAGCTTTCTTT.

The genes are TRBV27 and TRBJ2-7, with D perhaps matching TRBD1 or TRBD2 (5 bases each). The CDR3 is 13 amino acids. Germline V CDR1 and CDR2: MNHEY, SMNVEV (reference sequence). Trimming pared 2 bases from V and 6 bases from J, leaving 11 bases between. CDR3: CASSLMRGGEQYF. As DNA, the CDR3 is TGTGCCAGCAGTTTAATGAGGGGCGGCGAGCAGTACTTC.

This chain links TRBV28 with TRBJ2-2; 11 bases match TRBD2. Trimming took 6 bases from V and 3 from J; bases not matched to a gene: 6. The CDR3 runs 16 residues. Germline V gene data show CDR1 as MDHEN and CDR2 as SYDVKM. CDR3 DNA: TGTGCCAGCAGGGTTAGCGGGAGGGTGTACACCGGGGAGCTGTTTTTT. Translating gives CASRVSGRVYTGELFF.

There are a few counts of this clonotype. V and J are TRBV20-1 and TRBJ2-7; no definite D call. The V end was cut by 4 bases, the J end by 2 bases, with 9 bases between. The CDR3 runs 12 residues. Looked up from germline, CDR1 is DFQATT and CDR2 is SNEGSKA (reference sequence). The CDR3 sequence is CSAMSPPYEQYV. CDR3 sequence (DNA): TGCAGTGCTATGTCTCCCCCCTACGAGCAGTACGTC.

There are a few counts of this clonotype. The V call is TRBV5-6, the J call TRBJ2-7; 11 bases are shared with TRBD2. V lost 7 bases and J lost 1; bases outside the gene matches: 10. The CDR3 length is 16 residues. CDR1 and CDR2 from the germline V gene are SGHDT and YYEEEE. CDR3: CASGRWGTSGSYEQYF. In DNA, the CDR3 is TGTGCCAGCGGAAGGTGGGGGACTAGCGGTTCCTACGAGCAGTACTTC. The full variable domain, its missing parts supplied by reference TRBV5-6 and TRBJ2-7, is DAGVTQSPTHLIKTRGQQVTLRCSPKSGHDTVSWYQQALGQGPQFIFQYYEEEERQRGNFPDRFSGHQFPNYSSELNVNALLLGDSALYLCASGRWGTSGSYEQYFGPGTRLTVT.

The chain uses TRBV4-1 and TRBJ1-6; D remains unclear. Per the germline V gene, CDR1 is MGHRA and CDR2 is YSYEKL. The V gene lost 4 bases and the J gene lost 7 bases, with 8 bases spanning the gap. The CDR3 has 13 residues. The chain's CDR3 is CASSPPLNSPLHF. DNA of the CDR3: TGCGCCAGCAGCCCTCCCTTAAATTCACCCCTCCACTTT.